This T cell receptor (beta chain) is from a study of blood T cell repertoires in COVID-19. Looking at the study overall: Samples taken during acute and convalescent COVID-19 were collected in the United States, Italy and Spain. PBMCs, B-cell-depleted T cells, or T cells provided the cDNA or gDNA that made up the material.

Germline CDR1 and CDR2: SNHLY and FYNNEI. The V end lost 8 bases, the J end lost 2 bases, and 17 bases lay between the germline ends. The CDR3 extends over 15 amino acids. Enrolled during active infection, Seattle patients were then followed longitudinally. Data came from immunoSEQ multiplex PCR; TCRdb stores just in-frame clones and leaves some out. The sample includes around 250,000 clones, around 90% of them seen just once. The clonotype originates from a woman in her sixties or seventies with COVID-19, enrolled during active disease. Sequenced: peripheral blood. The J gene is TRBJ2-3, the V gene TRBV2, with D unclear. CDR3 DNA sequence: TGTGCCAGCCTCGGTGTGGAGTACAACACAGATACGCAGTATTTT. Its protein is CASLGVEYNTDTQYF.